The clone carrying this TCR beta chain was seen a single time. In germline, CDR1 is MNHEY, CDR2 SVGEGT. V dropped 1 base and J dropped 4 bases, with 14 bases sitting between them. CDR3 length: 16 residues. This sample was included in a study of blood T cell repertoires in COVID-19. Study background: Sample material is recorded as cDNA or gDNA derived from T cells, B-cell-depleted T cells, or PBMCs.

It was during active infection that Seattle patients were enrolled and then longitudinally followed. Per the original methods: Counts of nucleated cells, estimated from reference gene primer amplification, were obtained. The method was immunoSEQ multiplex PCR; TCRdb's version includes in-frame clones alone and lacks a portion of them. Clonal size and the V and J genes are those of that table, whereas D and trimming came from the DNA. The sample includes around 190,000 clones, about 88% seen only once; the top ten take over 15%. The genes are TRBV6-2 or TRBV6-3 and TRBJ1-5, with D perhaps matching TRBD1 (5 bases). Sample: peripheral blood. This TCR came from a middle-aged man with COVID-19, enrolled during active disease. CDR3 loop: CASSYLVPGGNQPQHF. CDR3 DNA sequence: TGTGCCAGCAGTTACTTGGTTCCCGGGGGGAATCAGCCCCAGCATTTT.